The present T cell receptor (beta chain) was sequenced within a study of blood T cells in healthy people across ages. Alongside a J-beta primer mix, a sample-barcoded 5' primer served in a second PCR lasting roughly 6 to 11 cycles. TCRdb reprocessed the 5' RACE reads with MiXCR, giving one entry per CDR3 protein. Among around 870,000 distinct CDR3 sequences listed, under 35% were seen once. Healthy individuals of Caucasian origin from Russia, aged about 6 to 100, served as donors. Only a few counts were recorded for this clonotype. A clone one base away is much larger, so this may be a read error. Germline values: CDR1 LGHNA, CDR2 YNFKEQ. The CDR3 loop spans 16 amino acids. V lost 4 bases to trimming and J lost 11 bases; unmatched junction nucleotides: 14.

The chain uses TRBV4-2 and TRBJ2-5, with 12 nucleotides matching TRBD1. The TCR sequence derives from a woman at least 80 years old in good health. The specimen sequenced was blood. The CDR3 nucleotides are TGTGCCAGCAGCCGGGCCGGGACAGGGGGCTCCAATGAGCAGTACTTC. This encodes CASSRAGTGGSNEQYF.